A single sample is the source of the 25 T cell receptor beta chains below, sequenced in a study of cytomegalovirus exposure and HLA in healthy donors. PCR used 60 Vbeta primers and 13 Jbeta primers. The method was immunoSEQ multiplex PCR; TCRdb's version includes in-frame clones alone and lacks a portion of them. The table has approximately 87,000 clones, under 90% seen once. The sequenced sample was PBMCs. These TCRs come from a woman in her sixties or seventies in good health and CMV-seropositive.

The rearrangement links TRBV6-5 to TRBJ1-5; D remains ambiguous. CDR1 and CDR2 from the germline V gene are MNHEY and SVGAGI. With 0 bases removed from V and 4 bases from J, the gap between germline ends came to 4 bases. The CDR3 extends over 13 amino acids. The CDR3 loop reads CASSYSRNQPQHF. Written as DNA, the CDR3 is TGTGCCAGCAGTTACTCGAGGAATCAGCCCCAGCATTTT.

This clone turned up a few times. The chain employs TRBV21-1 and TRBJ2-1; the table assigns TRBD2, which was not confirmed against the DNA. TRBV21-1 is assigned pseudogene status. The CDR3 covers 12 residues. The CDR3 DNA reads TGTGCCAGCAGCAAATGGGGGGATGAGCAGTTCTTC. Encoded protein: CASSKWGDEQFF.

The rearrangement joins TRBV19 to TRBJ2-3; 8 bases match TRBD2. Germline loops: CDR1 LNHDA, CDR2 SQIVND (reference sequence). V lost 6 bases, J lost 2 bases, and 16 bases stayed unmatched. There are 18 residues in the CDR3. The CDR3 DNA reads TGTGCCAGTAGCAGCCCTCGAAAGACTAGCGTCGACACAGATACGCAGTATTTT. It is translated as CASSSPRKTSVDTDTQYF.

This CDR3 is CASSIQVGGARETQYF. CDR3 DNA sequence: TGTGCCAGTAGTATCCAAGTTGGCGGTGCACGGGAGACCCAGTACTTC. The rearrangement uses TRBV19 and TRBJ2-5; D gene uncertain. Per the germline V gene, CDR1 is LNHDA and CDR2 is SQIVND (reference sequence). The CDR3 sequence is 16 residues long. V lost 3 bases and J lost 5, with 19 bases in between.

The rearrangement uses TRBV19 and TRBJ2-3; the match to TRBD2 covers 9 bases. This CDR3 comprises 11 residues. Germline trimming cut 8 bases from V and 10 bases from J; bases unmatched to any gene: 4. Germline loops: CDR1 LNHDA, CDR2 SQIVND (reference sequence). Written as DNA, the CDR3 is TGTGCCAGTCAAGCGGGAGGCCCGCAGTATTTT. Protein sequence: CASQAGGPQYF.

J is TRBJ2-1 and V is TRBV19, with D perhaps TRBD1 (6 bases). The germline V gene has CDR1 LNHDA and CDR2 SQIVND (reference sequence). V was shortened by 3 bases and J by 3 bases, with 15 bases between the two germline ends. The CDR3 runs 16 residues. CDR3 nucleotides: TGTGCCAGTAGTATTAGCTTCACAGGGAGCTACAATGAGCAGTTCTTC. Translated: CASSISFTGSYNEQFF.

In its sample, this clone was seen once. The chain is built from TRBV29-1 and TRBJ1-2; D may be TRBD1 (6 bases). With 3 bases removed from V and 8 bases from J, the gap between germline ends came to 13 bases. CDR3 length: 12 residues. Germline V gives CDR1 SQVTM, CDR2 ANQGSEA. The chain's CDR3 is CSVERGQRGYTF. In DNA form, the CDR3 reads TGCAGCGTTGAGAGGGGACAACGGGGCTACACCTTC.

The rearrangement uses TRBV5-8 and TRBJ2-3; TRBD2 agrees at 7 bases. The CDR3 extends over 15 amino acids. Germline CDR1 SGHTS, CDR2 YDEGEE. V dropped 1 base and J dropped 2; count of bases not matched to a gene: 4. The CDR3 region is CASSLTSVVTDTQYF. The CDR3 DNA reads as TGTGCCAGCAGCTTGACTAGCGTGGTCACAGATACGCAGTATTTT.

This clone was detected only once. Other DNA sequences in this specimen translate into the identical CDR3. V usage is TRBV29-1 and J usage is TRBJ2-5; maybe TRBD2 (7 bases). Germline loops: CDR1 SQVTM, CDR2 ANQGSEA. This CDR3 has 13 residues. V shed 4 bases and J shed 4 bases, with 13 bases lying between them. In DNA, the CDR3 is TGCAGCGTTGGGGGGGGCGGGGGAGAGACCCAGTACTTC. It encodes CSVGGGGGETQYF. The full variable domain, with the rest looked up from reference TRBV29-1 and TRBJ2-5, is SAVISQKPSRDICQRGTSLTIQCQVDSQVTMMFWYRQQPGQSLTLIATANQGSEATYESGFVIDKFPISRPNLTFSTLTVSNMSPEDSSIYLCSVGGGGGETQYFGPGTRLLVL.

The V and J genes are TRBV29-1 and TRBJ2-5; perhaps TRBD1 as D (6 bases). TRBJ2-7 explains the end of the DNA better; the J call may be wrong. The CDR3 is 12 amino acids. Looked up from germline, CDR1 is SQVTM and CDR2 is ANQGSEA. CDR3 region: CSVSRQVNEQYF. The DNA of the CDR3 is TGCAGCGTTAGCCGACAGGTTAACGAGCAGTACTTC.

J is TRBJ2-7 and V is TRBV6-6, with D tentatively TRBD1 (5 bases). V gave up 3 bases and J gave up 3 bases, with 9 bases separating them. Germline V gives CDR1 MNHNY, CDR2 SVGAGI (reference sequence). The CDR3 runs 13 residues. This chain's CDR3 is CASSYGAVYEQYF. The CDR3 nucleotides are TGTGCCAGCAGTTATGGGGCGGTCTACGAGCAGTACTTC.

The genes are TRBV27 and TRBJ2-5; 8 nucleotides line up with TRBD2. After removal of 5 bases from V and 1 base from J, the junction contained 12 bases not matched to a gene. Germline V CDR1 and CDR2: MNHEY, SMNVEV (reference sequence). The CDR3 runs to 17 residues. This chain's CDR3 is CASSPGMGLAGQETQYF. Here the CDR3 DNA reads TGTGCCAGCAGTCCCGGGATGGGGCTAGCGGGCCAAGAGACCCAGTACTTC.

This chain joins TRBV6-5 and TRBJ2-5, with a tentative D call TRBD2 (7 bases). Trimming left V 0 bases short and J 7 bases short, with 18 bases between. The CDR3 has 16 amino acids. The germline CDR1 and CDR2 sequences are MNHEY and SVGAGI. The CDR3 is CASSYSLGEGVGTQYF. The CDR3 DNA sequence: TGTGCCAGCAGTTACTCGTTAGGGGAGGGGGTAGGGACCCAGTACTTC.

The V gene is TRBV27, the J gene TRBJ2-2; 9 bases line up with TRBD2. The CDR3 totals 17 residues. The germline gives CDR1 MNHEY, CDR2 SMNVEV (reference sequence). The ends lost 1 base at V and 4 bases at J; junction bases unmatched: 7. The CDR3 DNA reads as TGTGCCAGCAGTTTATTTAGCGGGAGCGGTAGCACCGGGGAGCTGTTTTTT. Protein: CASSLFSGSGSTGELFF.

This clone was recorded only once. The chain links TRBV6-5 to TRBJ1-2, with TRBD1 matching 7 bases. V was pared by 2 bases and J by 8 bases, with 11 bases of the junction left unmatched. The CDR3 length is 15 residues. CDR1 is MNHEY, CDR2 SVGAGI, per germline. The chain's CDR3 is CASSYGSGGVYGYTF. In nucleotides, the CDR3 is TGTGCCAGCAGTTACGGTTCAGGGGGTGTATACGGCTACACCTTC.

The chain employs TRBV7-2 and TRBJ2-1; TRBD2 agrees at 11 bases. The germline CDR1 and CDR2 sequences are SGHTA and FQGNSA. J was trimmed by 4 bases and V by 6 bases; bases with no gene match: 11. CDR3 length: 17 amino acids. CDR3 in DNA: TGTGCCAGCAGTACTCCCGGGACTAGCGGTGGATACAATGAGCAGTTCTTC. As protein: CASSTPGTSGGYNEQFF.

This clone was seen a handful of times. This chain joins TRBV30 and TRBJ2-5; 7 positions match TRBD1. The CDR3 spans 13 residues. After removal of 4 bases from V and 2 bases from J, the junction contained 4 bases not matched to a gene. Germline V gene data show CDR1 as GTSNPN and CDR2 as SVGIG (reference sequence). CDR3 loop: CAWNPGQQETQYF. The CDR3 nucleotides are TGTGCCTGGAATCCGGGACAGCAAGAGACCCAGTACTTC. Full variable domain (missing parts from reference TRBV30 and TRBJ2-5): SQTIHQWPATLVQPVGSPLSLECTVEGTSNPNLYWYRQAAGRGLQLLFYSVGIGQISSEVPQNLSASRPQDRQFILSSKKLLLSDSGFYLCAWNPGQQETQYFGPGTRLLVL.

The genes are TRBV19 and TRBJ2-3; TRBD2 agrees at 7 bases. CDR1 LNHDA and CDR2 SQIVND come from the germline V gene (reference sequence). V trimming: 3 bases; J trimming: 2 bases; junction bases outside the gene matches: 2. This CDR3 is built from 14 residues. The CDR3 DNA sequence: TGTGCCAGTAGTATCGGGGACTACACAGATACGCAGTATTTT. This translates into CASSIGDYTDTQYF.

The J gene is TRBJ2-3, the V gene TRBV7-9, with a possible D match to TRBD2 (5 bases). The CDR3 runs 16 residues. Germline values: CDR1 SEHNR, CDR2 FQNEAQ (reference sequence). V was cut by 5 bases and J by 4 bases, with 19 bases left in between. CDR3 in DNA: TGTGCCAGCAGCCCCCCAAGGCTAGCTCAGTCAGATACGCAGTATTTT. Its translation: CASSPPRLAQSDTQYF.

This chain links TRBV5-1 with TRBJ2-5, with TRBD2 matching over 10 bases. Germline CDR1 reads SGHRS; CDR2 reads YFSETQ. CDR3 length equals 14 residues. Unmatched junction bases numbered 3, after V lost 3 bases and J lost 4 bases. The CDR3 bases are TGCGCCAGCAGCTCGACTAGCGGGCGAGAGACCCAGTACTTC. This encodes CASSSTSGRETQYF.

The rearrangement links TRBV7-2 to TRBJ2-7, with 7 nucleotides matching TRBD2. Germline V gives CDR1 SGHTA, CDR2 FQGNSA. This CDR3 is 15 amino acids long. Trimming cost V 0 bases and J 5 bases; bases outside gene matches: 7. This chain's CDR3 is CASSLAFAGVDEQYF. The CDR3 DNA is TGTGCCAGCAGCTTAGCGTTCGCGGGAGTAGACGAGCAGTACTTC. Full variable domain (missing parts from reference TRBV7-2 and TRBJ2-7): GAGVSQSPSNKVTEKGKDVELRCDPISGHTALYWYRQSLGQGLEFLIYFQGNSAPDKSGLPSDRFSAERTGGSVSTLTIQRTQQEDSAVYLCASSLAFAGVDEQYFGPGTRLTVT.

This clone has more than one count but fewer than ten. The V call is TRBV4-1, the J call TRBJ1-4, with TRBD1 as a possible D gene (5 bases). The length of the CDR3 is 16 residues. From germline, CDR1 is MGHRA and CDR2 YSYEKL. V was pared by 6 bases and J by 3 bases, with 17 bases between. CDR3 loop: CASRVAGGVANEKLFF. The CDR3 nucleotides are TGCGCCAGCAGGGTCGCCGGGGGGGTAGCTAATGAAAAACTGTTTTTT.

In this sample, this clone turned up once. V is TRBV7-2 and J is TRBJ2-7, with 9 bases aligning to TRBD2. CDR1 SGHTA and CDR2 FQGNSA come from the germline V gene. The CDR3 is made up of 15 amino acids. V gave up 5 bases and J gave up 6 bases; unmatched junction bases: 11. The CDR3 loop is CASSRLPAGGSEQYF. CDR3 sequence (DNA): TGTGCCAGCAGCCGCCTGCCAGCGGGAGGCTCCGAGCAGTACTTC.

This chain uses TRBV5-1 with TRBJ2-1, with D unresolved. V was cut by 0 bases and J by 2 bases, with 6 bases left in between. CDR3 length: 14 residues. Germline V gene sequence: CDR1 SGHRS, CDR2 YFSETQ. CDR3 protein: CASSLGHTYNEQFF. For the CDR3, the DNA is TGCGCCAGCAGCTTGGGGCACACCTACAATGAGCAGTTCTTC. Using reference TRBV5-1 and TRBJ2-1 for the parts outside the CDR3, the full variable domain is KAGVTQTPRYLIKTRGQQVTLSCSPISGHRSVSWYQQTPGQGLQFLFEYFSETQRNKGNFPGRFSGRQFSNSRSEMNVSTLELGDSALYLCASSLGHTYNEQFFGPGTRLTVL.

The chain recombines TRBV7-3 with TRBJ2-3; possible D gene TRBD2, 5 bases. CDR1 is SGHTA, CDR2 FQGTGA, per germline. V gave up 2 bases and J gave up 2 bases, with 17 bases separating them. There are 17 residues in the CDR3. Written as DNA, the CDR3 is TGTGCCAGCAGCTTAGGTGGCGGCGGCGGGCTCACAGATACGCAGTATTTT. The encoded protein is CASSLGGGGGLTDTQYF.